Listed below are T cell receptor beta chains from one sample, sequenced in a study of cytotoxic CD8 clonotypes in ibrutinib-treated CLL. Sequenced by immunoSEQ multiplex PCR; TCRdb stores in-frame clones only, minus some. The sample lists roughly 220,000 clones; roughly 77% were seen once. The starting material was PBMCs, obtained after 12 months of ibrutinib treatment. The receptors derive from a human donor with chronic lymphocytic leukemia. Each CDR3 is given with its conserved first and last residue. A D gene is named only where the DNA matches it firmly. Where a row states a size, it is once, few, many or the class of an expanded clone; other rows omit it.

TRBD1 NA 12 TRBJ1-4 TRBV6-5 TGTGCCAGCAGTAGCAAACAGGGGAGGCTGTTTTTT CASSSKQGRLFF
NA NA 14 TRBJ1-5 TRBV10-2 TGCGCCATCTCTACAGGACGGAACAATCAGCCCCAGCATTTT CAISTGRNNQPQHF
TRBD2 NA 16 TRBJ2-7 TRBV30 TGTGCCTGGAGTGGAAGGACTAGCGGGGGAACATACGAGCAGTACTTC CAWSGRTSGGTYEQYF
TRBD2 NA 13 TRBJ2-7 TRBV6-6 TGTGCCAGCAGTCCGGGAGGGACCTACGAGCAGTACTTC CASSPGGTYEQYF
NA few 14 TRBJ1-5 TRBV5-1 TGCGCCAGCAGCTTAAGACAGACCAATCAGCCCCAGCATTTT CASSLRQTNQPQHF
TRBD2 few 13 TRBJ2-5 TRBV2 TGTGCCAGCACTGGGACTAACCAAGAGACCCAGTACTTC CASTGTNQETQYF
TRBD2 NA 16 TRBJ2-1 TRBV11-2 TGTGCCAGCAGCTTTAGGCGGGAGAAGTCCTACAATGAGCAGTTCTTC CASSFRREKSYNEQFF
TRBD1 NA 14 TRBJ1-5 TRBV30 TGTGCCTGGAGTGGGGACAGGGGAAATCAGCCCCAGCATTTT CAWSGDRGNQPQHF
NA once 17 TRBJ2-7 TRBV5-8 TGTGCCAGCAGCTTGGGGAAAACCCGACATTTCTCCTACGAGCAGTACTTC CASSLGKTRHFSYEQYF
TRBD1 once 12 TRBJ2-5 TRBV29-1 TGCAGCGTAGGACAGGGAATAGAGACCCAGTACTTC CSVGQGIETQYF
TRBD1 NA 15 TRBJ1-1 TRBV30 TGTGCCTGGGAACCGGGACAGGGGTTTTTCACTGAAGCTTTCTTT CAWEPGQGFFTEAFF
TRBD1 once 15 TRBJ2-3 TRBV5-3 TGTGCCAGAAGCTCTAGGGACAGATACACAGATACGCAGTATTTT CARSSRDRYTDTQYF
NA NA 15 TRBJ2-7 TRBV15 TGTGCCACCAGCAGGGTAGGGGGTTTGGCCTACGAGCAGTACTTC CATSRVGGLAYEQYF
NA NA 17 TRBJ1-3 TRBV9 TGTGCCAGCAGCGTCCCATCGGGAGAGGGCATGGGAAACACCATATATTTT CASSVPSGEGMGNTIYF
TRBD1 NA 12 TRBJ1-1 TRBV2 TGTGCCACACTTCAGGGGGTATCTGAAGCTTTCTTT CATLQGVSEAFF
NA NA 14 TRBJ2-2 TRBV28 TGTGCCAGTCTGTTCGGACACCGCACCGGGGAGCTGTTTTTT CASLFGHRTGELFF
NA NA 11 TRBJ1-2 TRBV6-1 TGTGCCAGCAGTGAAGGGGCAGGCTACACCTTC CASSEGAGYTF
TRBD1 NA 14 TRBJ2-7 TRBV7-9 TGTGCCAGCAGCTTACGAGACAGGGCCTACGAGCAGTACTTC CASSLRDRAYEQYF
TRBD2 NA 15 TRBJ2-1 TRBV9 TGTGCCAGCAGCGTAGATGGGGGAGGGCAAAAAGAGCAGTTCTTC CASSVDGGGQKEQFF
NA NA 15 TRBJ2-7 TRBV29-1 TGCAGCGTTGAAGATCCCGCGGTCAGCTCCTACGAGCAGTACTTC CSVEDPAVSSYEQYF